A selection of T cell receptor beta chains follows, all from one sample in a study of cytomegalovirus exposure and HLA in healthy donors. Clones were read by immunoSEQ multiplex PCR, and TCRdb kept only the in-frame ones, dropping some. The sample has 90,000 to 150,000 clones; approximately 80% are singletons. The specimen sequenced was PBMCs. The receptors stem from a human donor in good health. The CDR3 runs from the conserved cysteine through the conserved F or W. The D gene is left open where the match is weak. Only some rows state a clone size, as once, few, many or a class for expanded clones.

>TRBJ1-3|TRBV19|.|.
CASSMGQGNTIYF
TGTGCCAGTAGTATGGGCCAAGGAAACACCATATATTTT
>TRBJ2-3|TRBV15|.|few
CATSGLSTDTQYF
TGTGCCACCAGTGGACTTAGCACAGATACGCAGTATTTT
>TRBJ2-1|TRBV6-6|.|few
CASSLALYNEQFF
TGTGCCAGCAGCCTAGCGCTCTACAATGAGCAGTTCTTC
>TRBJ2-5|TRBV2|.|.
CASTSRVLSEEQYF
TGTGCCAGCACGTCCCGGGTCCTCTCGGAGGAGCAGTACTTC
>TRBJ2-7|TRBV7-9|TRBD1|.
CASSSGRQGQVFYEQYF
TGTGCCAGCAGTTCCGGACGTCAGGGACAGGTTTTTTACGAGCAGTACTTC
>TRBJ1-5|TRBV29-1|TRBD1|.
CSVADRINQPQHF
TGCAGCGTAGCGGACAGGATCAATCAGCCCCAGCATTTT
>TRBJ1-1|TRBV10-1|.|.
CASSDYALGKVSSRAFF
TGCGCCAGCAGCGACTACGCCCTGGGTAAGGTGAGCTCGCGAGCTTTCTTT
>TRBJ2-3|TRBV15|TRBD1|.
CATGRDRDTDTQYF
TGTGCCACCGGCCGGGACAGGGACACAGATACGCAGTATTTT
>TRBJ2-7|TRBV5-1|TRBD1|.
CASSSGQGLYEQYF
TGCGCCAGCAGCTCCGGACAGGGACTCTACGAGCAGTACTTC
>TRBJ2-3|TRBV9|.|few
CASGNTDTQYF
TGTGCCAGCGGCAACACGGATACGCAGTATTTT
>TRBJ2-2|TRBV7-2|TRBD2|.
CASSSGGTSGSTGELFF
TGTGCCAGCAGCTCAGGGGGGACTAGCGGATCCACCGGGGAGCTGTTTTTT
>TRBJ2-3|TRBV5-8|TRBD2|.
CASSPGLAGPDTQYF
TGTGCCAGCAGCCCCGGACTAGCGGGACCAGATACGCAGTATTTT
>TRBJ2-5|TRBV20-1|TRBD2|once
CSARGGETQYF
TGCAGTGCTAGGGGGGGGGAGACCCAGTACTTC
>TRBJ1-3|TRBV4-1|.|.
CASSPAPGHTIYF
TGCGCCAGCAGTCCGGCCCCAGGGCACACCATATATTTT
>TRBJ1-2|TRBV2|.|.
CASRSRGVGYGYTF
TGTGCCAGCAGGTCTAGGGGTGTAGGCTATGGCTACACCTTC
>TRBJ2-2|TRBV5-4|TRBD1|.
CASRFPPGQGTGELFF
TGTGCCAGCAGGTTTCCCCCGGGACAGGGCACCGGGGAGCTGTTTTTT
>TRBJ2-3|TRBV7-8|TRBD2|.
CASSTGASGITDTQYF
TGTGCCAGCAGCACTGGGGCTAGCGGGATCACAGATACGCAGTATTTT
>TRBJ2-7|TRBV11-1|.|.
CASSLQETPSYEQYF
TGTGCCAGCAGCTTGCAAGAGACACCCTCCTACGAGCAGTACTTC
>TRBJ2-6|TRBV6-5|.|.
CASSNLPGQLNVLTF
TGTGCCAGCAGCAACCTCCCCGGACAGCTAAACGTCCTGACTTTC
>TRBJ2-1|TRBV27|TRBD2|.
CASSLRETNNEQFF
TGTGCCAGCAGTTTGCGGGAGACTAACAATGAGCAGTTCTTC
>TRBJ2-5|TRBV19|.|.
CASKGFRETQYF
TGTGCCAGTAAGGGGTTTCGAGAGACCCAGTACTTC
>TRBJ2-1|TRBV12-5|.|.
CASGLVPPEGHNEQFF
TGTGCTAGTGGTTTGGTACCGCCGGAGGGGCACAATGAGCAGTTCTTC
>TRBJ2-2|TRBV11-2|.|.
CASSLDPRSAGELFF
TGTGCCAGCAGCTTAGATCCCAGAAGTGCCGGGGAGCTGTTTTTT
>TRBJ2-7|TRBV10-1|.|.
CASSEQGGTYEQYF
TGCGCCAGCAGTGAGCAGGGGGGTACCTACGAGCAGTACTTC
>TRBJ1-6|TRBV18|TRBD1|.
CASSPGTGGRSPLHF
TGTGCCAGCTCACCCGGGACAGGGGGTCGTTCACCCCTCCACTTT
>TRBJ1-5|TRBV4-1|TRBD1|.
CASSQDPDRGNQPQHF
TGCGCCAGCAGCCAAGATCCCGACAGGGGCAATCAGCCCCAGCATTTT
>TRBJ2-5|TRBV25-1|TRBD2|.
CASSERAGVGTQYF
TGTGCCAGCAGTGAACGCGCGGGGGTCGGGACCCAGTACTTC
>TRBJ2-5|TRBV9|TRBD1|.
CASSAGTGVSETQYF
TGTGCCAGCAGCGCCGGGACAGGGGTATCAGAGACCCAGTACTTC
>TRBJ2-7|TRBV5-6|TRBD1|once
CASSLYGDSSSYEQYF
TGTGCCAGCAGCTTGTATGGGGACAGTAGCTCCTACGAGCAGTACTTC
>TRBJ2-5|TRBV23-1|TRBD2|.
CASSQSDRGTSGNRGETQYF
TGCGCCAGCAGTCAATCTGACAGGGGGACTAGCGGGAATCGGGGAGAGACCCAGTACTTC
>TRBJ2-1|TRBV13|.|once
CASSFYPSSYNEQFF
TGTGCCAGCAGCTTCTACCCGAGCTCCTACAATGAGCAGTTCTTC
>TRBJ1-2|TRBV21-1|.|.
CASTTRGSDPPGYGYTF
TGTGCCAGCACCACCCGGGGTTCCGACCCCCCCGGCTATGGCTACACCTTC
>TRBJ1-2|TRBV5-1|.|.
CASSVQGIDGYTF
TGCGCCAGCAGCGTTCAGGGCATTGATGGCTACACCTTC
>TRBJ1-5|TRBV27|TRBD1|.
CASSLTGAFNQPQHF
TGTGCCAGCAGTTTAACAGGGGCCTTTAATCAGCCCCAGCATTTT
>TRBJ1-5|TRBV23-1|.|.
CASSPLQCNQPQHF
TGCGCCAGCAGTCCGTTACAGTGCAATCAGCCCCAGCATTTT
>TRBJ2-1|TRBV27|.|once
CASSTRVSYNEQFF
TGTGCCAGCAGTACCAGGGTCTCCTACAATGAGCAGTTCTTC
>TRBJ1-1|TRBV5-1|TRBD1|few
CASSLQGAGEAFF
TGCGCCAGCAGCTTGCAGGGGGCGGGTGAAGCTTTCTTT
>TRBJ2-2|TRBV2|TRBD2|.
CASSKASGGSTGELFF
TGTGCCAGCAGCAAGGCTAGCGGGGGATCCACCGGGGAGCTGTTTTTT
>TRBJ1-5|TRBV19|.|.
CASSPGGPQGYQPQHF
TGTGCCAGTAGCCCTGGGGGACCACAGGGATACCAGCCCCAGCATTTT
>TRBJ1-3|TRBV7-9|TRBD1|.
CASSQGEYSGNTIYF
TGTGCCAGCAGCCAGGGGGAGTACTCTGGAAACACCATATATTTT